A single sample is the source of the 21 T cell receptor beta chains below, sequenced in a study of blood T cell repertoires in COVID-19. Sequenced by immunoSEQ multiplex PCR; TCRdb stores in-frame clones only, minus some. Among fewer than 300,000 clones listed, roughly 90% were seen once. The sequenced sample was PBMCs or T cells enriched from blood (not recorded which). These TCRs come from a man aged 35 to 55 who had recovered from COVID-19.

The chain combines TRBV4-2 with TRBJ1-4, with TRBD1 matching over 7 bases. The germline CDR1 and CDR2 sequences are LGHNA and YNFKEQ. The junction had 5 bases not matched to a gene; V was cut back by 1 base and J by 3 bases. The CDR3 loop spans 16 amino acids. The DNA for the CDR3 is TGTGCCAGCAGCCAAGGAAGACAGGGTTCTAATGAAAAACTGTTTTTT. Its translation is CASSQGRQGSNEKLFF.

This clone was seen only once. The chain recombines TRBV4-1 with TRBJ1-2; no reliable D call. Trimming left V 0 bases short and J 6 bases short, with 11 bases between. From germline, CDR1 is MGHRA and CDR2 YSYEKL. The CDR3 spans 14 residues. In DNA form, the CDR3 reads TGCGCCAGCAGCCAAGATCCGGGTTCGGATGGCTACACCTTC. It is translated as CASSQDPGSDGYTF.

This clone turned up a few times. The chain recombines TRBV11-2 with TRBJ1-2; TRBD1 is a possible D gene (5 bases). Germline CDR1 SGHAT, CDR2 FQNNGV. The ends were cut back, 3 bases at V and 4 bases at J, with 15 bases in the middle. The CDR3 covers 15 residues. The CDR3 spells CASSFSPRGLYGYTF. CDR3 sequence (DNA): TGTGCCAGCAGCTTCTCCCCCCGGGGACTCTATGGCTACACCTTC.

This clone was recorded once. CDR3 region: CASSPPGTGIVNSNQPQHF. The DNA for the CDR3 is TGTGCCAGCTCACCCCCCGGGACAGGGATCGTAAATAGCAATCAGCCCCAGCATTTT. The chain employs TRBV18 and TRBJ1-5; TRBD1 matches 9 bases. The CDR3 consists of 19 residues. Trimming removed 3 bases from V and 0 bases from J; junction bases left unmatched: 12. Germline loops: CDR1 KGHSH, CDR2 LQKENI.

This clone was picked up one time. The rearrangement uses TRBV6-1 and TRBJ1-1; possible D gene TRBD1, 5 bases. The V gene lost 2 bases and the J gene lost 3 bases, with 7 bases spanning the gap. Germline V gives CDR1 MNHNS, CDR2 SASEGT. The CDR3 runs 13 residues. The CDR3 coding sequence is TGTGCCAGCAGTGAACAGGGTGACACTGAAGCTTTCTTT. Amino acid sequence: CASSEQGDTEAFF.

The V and J genes are TRBV11-1 and TRBJ2-7; perhaps TRBD1 as D (5 bases). V was cut by 5 bases and J by 7 bases, with 12 bases left in between. The CDR3 has 12 residues. The germline V gene has CDR1 SGHAT and CDR2 FQDESV (reference sequence). CDR3 sequence reads: CASSRDSPEQYF. The CDR3 DNA is TGTGCCAGCAGCCGAGACAGTCCTGAGCAGTACTTC.

This rearrangement joins TRBV6-1 to TRBJ2-7, with 8 bases aligning to TRBD1. CDR3 length: 14 residues. Germline trimming cut 1 base from V and 9 bases from J; bases unmatched to any gene: 8. CDR1 MNHNS and CDR2 SASEGT come from the germline V gene. The CDR3 DNA reads TGTGCCAGCAGTGAAGTGACAGGGGAGACTGCGCAGTACTTC. Protein sequence: CASSEVTGETAQYF.

This clone has more than one count but fewer than ten. The V and J genes are TRBV4-1 and TRBJ2-2; D is unresolved. The germline V gene has CDR1 MGHRA and CDR2 YSYEKL. Deletions cut 0 bases from V and 4 bases from J, with 12 bases between. The CDR3 totals 16 residues. DNA of the CDR3: TGCGCCAGCAGCCAAGAGTCAACTCAAACCACCGGGGAGCTGTTTTTT. Its translation is CASSQESTQTTGELFF.

The CDR3 protein is CASSVDSGRAGEQFF. DNA of the CDR3: TGTGCCAGCAGCGTAGATAGCGGGAGGGCCGGGGAGCAGTTCTTC. The gene calls are TRBV9 and TRBJ2-1; 11 nucleotides agree with TRBD2. The CDR3 loop spans 15 amino acids. The germline gives CDR1 SGDLS, CDR2 YYNGEE. V was clipped by 0 bases and J by 10 bases; unmatched bases: 6. The full variable domain, completed using reference TRBV9 and TRBJ2-1, is DSGVTQTPKHLITATGQRVTLRCSPRSGDLSVYWYQQSLDQGLQFLIQYYNGEERAKGNILERFSAQQFPDLHSELNLSSLELGDSALYFCASSVDSGRAGEQFFGPGTRLTVL.

J is TRBJ2-7 and V is TRBV7-8; TRBD1 might be the D (6 bases). Trimming removed 1 base from V and 1 base from J, with 8 bases in between. Germline CDR1 and CDR2: SGHVS and FQNEAQ. This CDR3 spans 14 amino acids. The CDR3 nucleotides read TGTGCCAGCAGCTTAGTTGACAGGTCCTACGAGCAGTACTTC. This codes for CASSLVDRSYEQYF.

This clone turned up a few times. V and J are TRBV29-1 and TRBJ2-1, with a weak D call TRBD1 (5 bases). V lost 2 bases and J 9 bases, leaving 8 bases between the germline ends. CDR1 and CDR2 from the germline V gene are SQVTM and ANQGSEA. The CDR3 has 11 residues. CDR3 region: CSVELGAEQFF. The DNA of the CDR3 is TGCAGCGTTGAACTAGGGGCTGAGCAGTTCTTC.

The CDR3 loop reads CASSQIMNTEAFF. The DNA of the CDR3 is TGTGCCAGCAGCCAGATCATGAACACTGAAGCTTTCTTT. V usage is TRBV12-3 or TRBV12-4 and J usage is TRBJ1-1; D not resolved. The CDR3 runs to 13 residues. The ends were cut back, 6 bases at V and 0 bases at J, with 8 bases in the middle.

V usage is TRBV28 and J usage is TRBJ1-5; D possibly corresponds to TRBD1 (6 bases). The CDR3 is made up of 13 amino acids. CDR1 and CDR2 (germline): MDHEN, SYDVKM. V was clipped by 5 bases and J by 6 bases, with 11 bases between them. The CDR3 nucleotides read TGTGCCAGCAGTATAGGGGGGGTTCAGCCCCAGCATTTT. Residues: CASSIGGVQPQHF.

This chain links TRBV6-5 with TRBJ1-2; D might be TRBD1 (6 bases). CDR1 and CDR2 (germline): MNHEY, SVGAGI. The V and J ends lost 0 bases and 3 bases respectively, with 11 bases between them. CDR3 length equals 15 residues. The CDR3 loop reads CASSYSSRGYYGYTF. CDR3 nucleotide sequence: TGTGCCAGCAGTTACTCGTCCAGGGGTTACTATGGCTACACCTTC.

The genes are TRBV27 and TRBJ1-2; 8 nucleotides align to TRBD1. J lost 5 bases, V lost 5 bases, and 7 bases had no gene match. CDR3 length: 14 amino acids. Germline V lookup: CDR1 MNHEY, CDR2 SMNVEV (reference sequence). The CDR3 spells CASSPTRTGYGYTF. CDR3 DNA sequence: TGTGCCAGCAGTCCAACGCGGACAGGGTATGGCTACACCTTC.

The gene calls are TRBV6-9 and TRBJ2-1; D is undetermined. Trimming removed 3 bases at V and 8 bases at J, with 5 bases between. The length of the CDR3 is 11 residues. Germline CDR1 reads MNHGY; CDR2 reads SVAAGI. The CDR3 sequence is CASSYEDEQFF. CDR3 bases: TGTGCCAGCAGTTACGAGGATGAGCAGTTCTTC.

The V and J genes are TRBV4-1 and TRBJ1-1; a possible D gene is TRBD1 (6 bases). Deletions cut 3 bases from V and 6 bases from J, with 14 bases between. CDR1 and CDR2 (germline): MGHRA, YSYEKL. This CDR3 spans 14 amino acids. Here the CDR3 reads CASSQGQQGPEAFF. The CDR3 DNA reads TGCGCCAGCAGCCAGGGGCAACAGGGACCTGAAGCTTTCTTT.

The V call is TRBV5-1, the J call TRBJ2-6; the D gene is possibly TRBD2 (6 bases). The V gene lost 0 bases and the J gene lost 1 base, with 11 bases spanning the gap. The CDR3 spans 17 residues. CDR1 is SGHRS and CDR2 is YFSETQ in the germline V gene. CDR3 sequence: CASSLALARSGANVLTF. The CDR3 DNA follows: TGCGCCAGCAGCTTGGCACTAGCCAGGTCTGGGGCCAACGTCCTGACTTTC.

This clone has only one observation. The chain is built from TRBV20-1 and TRBJ2-7, with TRBD2 matching 8 bases. The germline V gene encodes CDR1 DFQATT and CDR2 SNEGSKA (reference sequence). CDR3 length: 11 residues. With 7 bases clipped from V and 5 bases from J, the junction kept 4 bases outside the gene matches. The CDR3 nucleotides are TGCAGTGAAGAAGCGGGGGACGAGCAGTACTTC. Encoded protein: CSEEAGDEQYF.

The gene calls are TRBV12-5 and TRBJ2-2; D is unresolved. Looked up from germline, CDR1 is LGHNT and CDR2 is FRNRAP. The V gene lost 2 bases and the J gene lost 6 bases, with 10 bases spanning the gap. The CDR3 consists of 14 residues. Here the CDR3 DNA reads TGTGCTAGTGGTTTGTTGTGGGCCCCCGGGGAGCTGTTTTTT. It translates to CASGLLWAPGELFF.

This clone was detected only once. The V gene is TRBV24-1, the J gene TRBJ2-3; weak D call: TRBD1 (6 bases). The CDR3 runs 14 residues. Trimming stripped 1 base from V and 7 bases from J, with 11 bases between. Germline CDR1 is KGHDR and CDR2 is SFDVKD. The CDR3 spells CATSDFRDINTQYF. In DNA, the CDR3 is TGTGCCACCAGTGATTTTCGGGACATTAATACGCAGTATTTT.